The clone carrying this T cell receptor (beta chain) has ten or more counts. This CDR3 is built from 14 residues. Deletions cut 4 bases from V and 4 bases from J, with 12 bases between. Germline V lookup: CDR1 SGDLS, CDR2 YYNGEE. MiXCR, run by TCRdb on the RT-PCR reads, gives a single entry per CDR3 protein. The repertoire holds fewer than 800,000 distinct CDR3 sequences, approximately 15% seen once, with around 3.3% in the top ten. This sequence joins TRBV9 and TRBJ2-1; perhaps TRBD2 as D (6 bases). The sequenced sample was memory CD4+ T cells from blood. The clonotype comes from a female donor in good health, serving as a healthy control. Here the CDR3 reads CASSPGLLYNEQFF. The CDR3 coding sequence is TGTGCCAGCAGCCCGGGACTCCTTTACAATGAGCAGTTCTTC.